A single sample gave rise to the 21 T cell receptor beta chains below, sequenced in a study of blood T cell repertoires in COVID-19. Some clones are missing from TCRdb's copy, which holds only in-frame ones; the method was immunoSEQ multiplex PCR. The data show hundreds of thousands of clones, nearly 90% seen once. Sequencing used peripheral blood. The source is a man between 18 and 29 years old with active or convalescent COVID-19.

The chain is built from TRBV10-2 and TRBJ1-1; D possibly corresponds to TRBD1 (6 bases). CDR1 and CDR2 (germline): WSHSY, SAAADI. Trimming left V 4 bases short and J 0 bases short, with 15 bases between. The CDR3 covers 16 residues. CDR3 nucleotide sequence: TGCGCCAGCAGTGGACAAGGACAGATTATGAACACTGAAGCTTTCTTT. Its translation: CASSGQGQIMNTEAFF.

As DNA, the CDR3 is TGTGCCAGCAGCGTAGGGGGGACAGGGATGAACACTGAAGCTTTCTTT. Translated: CASSVGGTGMNTEAFF. This rearrangement joins TRBV9 to TRBJ1-1; 9 nucleotides agree with TRBD1. Germline CDR1 is SGDLS and CDR2 is YYNGEE. CDR3 length: 16 amino acids. The trim removed 0 bases at V and 0 bases at J, leaving 3 bases unmatched.

The DNA for the CDR3 is TGCGCCAGCAGCTTGGAGGAGGGGGCGAGGAACGGCTACACCTTC. Residues: CASSLEEGARNGYTF. This sequence joins TRBV5-1 and TRBJ1-2; 7 bases align to TRBD1. Germline trimming cut 0 bases from V and 8 bases from J; bases unmatched to any gene: 10. This CDR3 has 15 residues. CDR1 and CDR2 (germline): SGHRS, YFSETQ.

The CDR3 region is CASSGTGGGKTEAFF. In nucleotides, the CDR3 is TGTGCCAGCAGCGGAACGGGGGGCGGGAAGACTGAAGCTTTCTTT. The chain employs TRBV9 and TRBJ1-1; a possible D gene is TRBD1 (6 bases). The germline V gene encodes CDR1 SGDLS and CDR2 YYNGEE. The CDR3 has 15 residues. V lost 3 bases and J lost 5, with 17 bases in between.

The chain links TRBV7-2 to TRBJ2-1; 7 bases agree with TRBD1. The junction had 3 bases not matched to a gene; V was cut back by 1 base and J by 3 bases. The CDR3 contains 15 residues. Looked up from germline, CDR1 is SGHTA and CDR2 is FQGNSA. The CDR3 DNA reads TGTGCCAGCAGCTTAGTAGGGGGCTTCTACAATGAGCAGTTCTTC. Its translation is CASSLVGGFYNEQFF.

This chain uses TRBV19 with TRBJ1-1; 8 nucleotides align to TRBD1. There are 18 residues in the CDR3. V gave up 6 bases and J gave up 7 bases; unmatched junction bases: 22. Per germline, CDR1 LNHDA and CDR2 SQIVND (reference sequence). This chain's CDR3 is CASSHLAGTGRIPDEAFF. For the CDR3, the DNA is TGTGCCAGTAGCCACTTGGCCGGGACAGGCCGCATACCTGATGAAGCTTTCTTT.

The chain couples TRBV11-2 to TRBJ2-2; TRBD2 matches at 7 bases. The CDR3 runs 15 residues. Germline V lookup: CDR1 SGHAT, CDR2 FQNNGV. The J segment lost 2 bases and the V segment lost 5 bases, leaving 5 bases of the junction unmatched. CDR3 DNA sequence: TGTGCCAGCAGCCCCAGCGGGGTAAACACCGGGGAGCTGTTTTTT. Protein sequence: CASSPSGVNTGELFF.

The chain links TRBV24-1 to TRBJ2-3, with D hard to call. The V end was cut by 4 bases, the J end by 9 bases, with 7 bases between. CDR1 is KGHDR and CDR2 is SFDVKD in the germline V gene. The length of the CDR3 is 11 residues. The CDR3 loop reads CATSESETQYF. In nucleotides, the CDR3 is TGTGCCACCAGTGAAAGTGAGACGCAGTATTTT.

CDR3 DNA: TGCAGCGTTCAGGGACAGGGGGAATGGCTCGGTGGCTACACCTTC. Its translation: CSVQGQGEWLGGYTF. V is TRBV29-1 and J is TRBJ1-2, with 11 positions matching TRBD1. Germline values: CDR1 SQVTM, CDR2 ANQGSEA. V lost 5 bases, J lost 7 bases, and 12 bases stayed unmatched. The CDR3 covers 15 residues. Complete variable domain (other parts from reference TRBV29-1 and TRBJ1-2): SAVISQKPSRDICQRGTSLTIQCQVDSQVTMMFWYRQQPGQSLTLIATANQGSEATYESGFVIDKFPISRPNLTFSTLTVSNMSPEDSSIYLCSVQGQGEWLGGYTFGSGTRLTVV.

J is TRBJ2-5 and V is TRBV6-2 or TRBV6-3; 9 bases map to TRBD1. CDR1 and CDR2 (germline): MNHEY, SVGEGT. The CDR3 contains 15 residues. The V and J ends lost 4 bases and 0 bases, in that order; junction bases with no gene match: 3. Here the CDR3 DNA reads TGTGCCAGCAGTTTGACAGGGGGTGACCAAGAGACCCAGTACTTC. It specifies CASSLTGGDQETQYF.

The chain joins TRBV19 to TRBJ1-1, with D unresolved. V lost 7 bases to trimming and J lost 0 bases, with 6 bases between them. The V gene's germline CDR1 is LNHDA and CDR2 SQIVND (reference sequence). This CDR3 has 12 residues. The CDR3 DNA is TGTGCCAGTAAGCGGTTGAACACTGAAGCTTTCTTT. Its translation is CASKRLNTEAFF.

The CDR3 loop is CATARLSGEGQPQHF. The DNA of the CDR3 is TGTGCCACCGCGCGGTTGTCGGGGGAGGGCCAGCCCCAGCATTTT. This chain joins TRBV19 and TRBJ1-5; D possibly corresponds to TRBD1 (5 bases). Germline V gene lookup returns CDR1 LNHDA and CDR2 SQIVND (reference sequence). The V and J ends lost 10 bases and 7 bases respectively, with 23 bases between them. This CDR3 is built from 15 residues.

This chain joins TRBV4-1 and TRBJ2-5; the match to TRBD1 covers 9 bases. The length of the CDR3 is 14 residues. V lost 3 bases to trimming and J lost 5 bases; unmatched junction nucleotides: 4. Germline CDR1 and CDR2: MGHRA and YSYEKL. DNA for the CDR3: TGCGCCAGCAGCCAGGGTGGACAGGGGGAGACCCAGTACTTC. Protein sequence: CASSQGGQGETQYF.

The rearrangement links TRBV15 to TRBJ2-5; 13 bases match TRBD2. This CDR3 has 16 residues. With 0 bases clipped from V and 5 bases from J, the junction kept 3 bases outside the gene matches. Germline loops: CDR1 LNHNV, CDR2 YYDKDF (reference sequence). The CDR3 loop is CATSRDRLAGGETQYF. The CDR3 DNA sequence: TGTGCCACCAGCAGAGATAGACTAGCGGGGGGTGAGACCCAGTACTTC.

This clone has only one observation. The V and J genes are TRBV12-3 or TRBV12-4 and TRBJ1-1, with a possible D match to TRBD1 (5 bases). CDR3 size: 12 residues. CDR3 nucleotides: TGTGCTTCTTCCTCCGGGGGATTGAAAGCTTTCTTT. Translation: CASSSGGLKAFF.

The V call is TRBV2, the J call TRBJ2-3; a possible D gene is TRBD1 (6 bases). The CDR3 is 17 amino acids. Germline V CDR1 and CDR2: SNHLY, FYNNEI. With 5 bases removed from V and 5 bases from J, the gap between germline ends came to 23 bases. The CDR3 coding sequence is TGTGCCAGCAGTCCTTTACAGGGACGGTCTCCCCTAGATACGCAGTATTTT. Translating it yields CASSPLQGRSPLDTQYF. Filled out from reference TRBV2 and TRBJ2-3, the complete variable domain reads EPEVTQTPSHQVTQMGQEVILRCVPISNHLYFYWYRQILGQKVEFLVSFYNNEISEKSEIFDDQFSVERPDGSNFTLKIRSTKLEDSAMYFCASSPLQGRSPLDTQYFGPGTRLTVL.

The chain recombines TRBV15 with TRBJ1-3; D ambiguous. Trimming removed 0 bases from V and 0 bases from J, with 9 bases in between. CDR3 length: 16 amino acids. Germline CDR1 is LNHNV and CDR2 is YYDKDF (reference sequence). In DNA form, the CDR3 reads TGTGCCACCAGCAGAGATCTGGTCAGCTCTGGAAACACCATATATTTT. This encodes CATSRDLVSSGNTIYF.

The chain couples TRBV10-3 to TRBJ2-7; tentative D call: TRBD2 (5 bases). Germline V gene data show CDR1 as ENHRY and CDR2 as SYGVKD. The germline V and J ends were trimmed by 5 bases and 4 bases, with 21 bases remaining between them. This CDR3 has 16 amino acids. CDR3 in amino acids: CAISWAPERRLYEQYF. The DNA for the CDR3 is TGTGCCATCAGTTGGGCTCCGGAGAGGAGGCTATACGAGCAGTACTTC.

This sequence joins TRBV24-1 and TRBJ2-1, with 10 bases identical to TRBD2. CDR3 length equals 17 residues. Per the germline V gene, CDR1 is KGHDR and CDR2 is SFDVKD. J was trimmed by 4 bases and V by 3 bases; bases with no gene match: 8. The chain's CDR3 is CATSDPLAGGTYNEQFF. In nucleotides, the CDR3 is TGTGCCACCAGTGATCCTTTAGCGGGAGGAACTTACAATGAGCAGTTCTTC.

The chain employs TRBV28 and TRBJ2-2; D possibly corresponds to TRBD2 (5 bases). Trimming left V 0 bases short and J 8 bases short, with 10 bases between. Germline V CDR1 and CDR2: MDHEN, SYDVKM. The CDR3 has 14 residues. The CDR3 region is CASSLWRVSGELFF. In DNA form, the CDR3 reads TGTGCCAGCAGTTTATGGAGGGTGTCGGGGGAGCTGTTTTTT. Supplemented by reference TRBV28 and TRBJ2-2, the full variable domain reads DVKVTQSSRYLVKRTGEKVFLECVQDMDHENMFWYRQDPGLGLRLIYFSYDVKMKEKGDIPEGYSVSREKKERFSLILESASTNQTSMYLCASSLWRVSGELFFGEGSRLTVL.

V is TRBV19 and J is TRBJ2-1; TRBD2 matches at 11 bases. J gave up 2 bases and V 6 bases, and 6 bases lay outside the gene matches. The CDR3 has 16 amino acids. Germline V gives CDR1 LNHDA, CDR2 SQIVND (reference sequence). The CDR3 here is CASRGTSGYTYNEQFF. In nucleotides, the CDR3 is TGTGCCAGTAGGGGGACTAGCGGCTATACCTACAATGAGCAGTTCTTC. Full variable domain (outside the CDR3, taken from reference TRBV19 and TRBJ2-1): DGGITQSPKYLFRKEGQNVTLSCEQNLNHDAMYWYRQDPGQGLRLIYYSQIVNDFQKGDIAEGYSVSREKKESFPLTVTSAQKNPTAFYLCASRGTSGYTYNEQFFGPGTRLTVL.